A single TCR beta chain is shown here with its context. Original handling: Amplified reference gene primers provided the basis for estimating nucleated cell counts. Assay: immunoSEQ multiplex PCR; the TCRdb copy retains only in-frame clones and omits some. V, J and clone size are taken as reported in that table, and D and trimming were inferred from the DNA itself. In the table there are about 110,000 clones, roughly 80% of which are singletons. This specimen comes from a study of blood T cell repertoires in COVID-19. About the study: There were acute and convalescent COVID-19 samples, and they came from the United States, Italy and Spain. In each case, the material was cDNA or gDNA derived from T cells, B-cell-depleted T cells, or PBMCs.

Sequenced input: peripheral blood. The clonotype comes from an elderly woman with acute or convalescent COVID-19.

In DNA, the CDR3 is TGTGCCAGCAGCTTAGGCAGCGACTCCTACAATGAGCAGTTCTTC. Its translation is CASSLGSDSYNEQFF. The V gene is TRBV11-3, the J gene TRBJ2-1, with D unclear. Deletions cut 1 base from V and 0 bases from J, with 7 bases between. CDR3 size: 15 residues. Germline CDR1 and CDR2: SGHNT and YENEEA.